Below, 19 T cell receptor beta chains from the same sample are listed, as sequenced in a study of blood T cell repertoires in COVID-19. TCRdb keeps only in-frame clones here, not all; method: immunoSEQ multiplex PCR. The data contain tens of thousands of clones, around 86% of them seen just once; the ten biggest clones take up approximately 30%. Sequencing was carried out using peripheral blood. The receptors derive from a human donor in a cohort sampled during active COVID-19.

J is TRBJ2-7 and V is TRBV30; 7 bases are a match to TRBD1. Germline V lookup: CDR1 GTSNPN, CDR2 SVGIG (reference sequence). With V trimmed by 3 bases and J by 1 base, 6 bases remained unmatched. The CDR3 runs to 14 residues. The CDR3 bases are TGTGCCTGGAGGGGGACAGTCCTATCCTACGAGCAGTACTTC. Its translation is CAWRGTVLSYEQYF.

The genes are TRBV25-1 and TRBJ1-1; D uncertain. The CDR3 spans 13 residues. The V gene lost 3 bases and the J gene lost 3 bases, with 8 bases spanning the gap. CDR1 is MGHDK, CDR2 SYGVNS, per germline. The CDR3 DNA reads as TGTGCCAGCAGTGATCGGGGTGACACTGAAGCTTTCTTT. As protein: CASSDRGDTEAFF.

V usage is TRBV9 and J usage is TRBJ1-6; weak D call: TRBD1 (5 bases). Trimming stripped 0 bases from V and 2 bases from J, with 9 bases between. Germline V gene lookup returns CDR1 SGDLS and CDR2 YYNGEE. The CDR3 sequence is 16 residues long. The CDR3 DNA reads as TGTGCCAGCAGCGTAGCGGGGACTCCCTATAATTCACCCCTCCACTTT. This sequence encodes CASSVAGTPYNSPLHF.

The genes are TRBV28 and TRBJ2-7; 10 bases map to TRBD1. Looked up from germline, CDR1 is MDHEN and CDR2 is SYDVKM. The CDR3 runs to 15 residues. Losses at the gene ends were 5 bases for V and 2 bases for J; bases not matched to a gene: 6. CDR3 sequence (DNA): TGTGCCAGCAGTCCGCTCGGACAGGGGGCCTACGAGCAGTACTTC. This translates into CASSPLGQGAYEQYF.

This clone showed up just a few times. The gene calls are TRBV3-1 (or the pseudogene TRBV3-2) and TRBJ1-2, with a possible D match to TRBD1 (5 bases). CDR1 is LGHDT, CDR2 YNNKEL, per germline (reference sequence). There are 14 residues in the CDR3. V lost 4 bases and J 4 bases, leaving 13 bases between the germline ends. The CDR3 protein is CASSPEGRGYGYTF. For the CDR3, the DNA is TGTGCCAGCAGCCCGGAGGGGAGGGGCTATGGCTACACCTTC.

This chain uses TRBV6-5 with TRBJ1-2, with a possible D match to TRBD1 (5 bases). The CDR3 runs 14 residues. V was pared by 6 bases and J by 2 bases, with 13 bases between. Germline V gene data show CDR1 as MNHEY and CDR2 as SVGAGI. Written as DNA, the CDR3 is TGTGCCAGCAGCTTTCTCAGGGCAAACTATGGCTACACCTTC. Translated, it gives CASSFLRANYGYTF.

The chain recombines TRBV15 with TRBJ2-7; TRBD2 matches at 11 bases. The trim removed 3 bases at V and 0 bases at J, leaving 4 bases unmatched. CDR1 is LNHNV and CDR2 is YYDKDF in the germline V gene (reference sequence). This CDR3 contains 16 residues. CDR3 coding DNA: TGTGCCACCAGCAGGGCTAGCGGGGGGCCCTCCTACGAGCAGTACTTC. It is translated as CATSRASGGPSYEQYF.

The chain recombines TRBV4-2 with TRBJ2-3; D possibly corresponds to TRBD2 (5 bases). The germline gives CDR1 LGHNA, CDR2 YNFKEQ. V was pared by 3 bases and J by 1 base, with 14 bases between. There are 16 residues in the CDR3. The DNA for the CDR3 is TGTGCCAGCAGCCATGCCGGGATTCGGGGCACAGATACGCAGTATTTT. Translation: CASSHAGIRGTDTQYF.

This rearrangement joins TRBV9 to TRBJ2-1; 7 nucleotides line up with TRBD2. The trim removed 6 bases at V and 7 bases at J, leaving 10 bases unmatched. The CDR3 totals 14 residues. CDR1 is SGDLS, CDR2 YYNGEE, per germline. CDR3 loop: CASTRGVTPNEQFF. The CDR3 nucleotides read TGTGCCAGCACCCGGGGGGTTACACCAAATGAGCAGTTCTTC.

The V and J genes are TRBV18 and TRBJ1-2, with 10 bases identical to TRBD1. The CDR3 sequence is 15 residues long. V was pared by 4 bases and J by 6 bases, with 8 bases of the junction left unmatched. The germline gives CDR1 KGHSH, CDR2 LQKENI. CDR3 loop: CASSLTTGGTDGYTF. The CDR3 DNA follows: TGTGCCAGCTCACTCACGACAGGGGGCACAGATGGCTACACCTTC.

This chain links TRBV7-9 with TRBJ2-3, with TRBD2 matching 8 bases. Looked up from germline, CDR1 is SEHNR and CDR2 is FQNEAQ (reference sequence). This CDR3 is built from 16 residues. The V segment lost 1 base and the J segment 0 bases; nucleotides outside the gene matches: 3. CDR3 sequence reads: CASSLVAGGSTDTQYF. The CDR3 coding sequence is TGTGCCAGCAGCTTAGTGGCGGGGGGAAGCACAGATACGCAGTATTTT.

V gene TRBV6-1 combines with J gene TRBJ2-7; 8 nucleotides match TRBD1. The CDR3 totals 15 residues. In germline, CDR1 is MNHNS, CDR2 SASEGT. With 3 bases clipped from V and 2 bases from J, the junction kept 6 bases outside the gene matches. This CDR3 is CASSESPGGPYEQYF. The CDR3 DNA is TGTGCCAGCAGTGAGAGTCCAGGGGGCCCCTACGAGCAGTACTTC.

This chain links TRBV7-8 with TRBJ2-7, with 8 bases lining up with TRBD1. Germline CDR1 reads SGHVS; CDR2 reads FQNEAQ. After removal of 6 bases from V and 5 bases from J, the junction contained 15 bases not matched to a gene. This CDR3 has 16 amino acids. The CDR3 here is CASSYHPTGAANEQYF. In DNA, the CDR3 is TGTGCCAGCAGTTACCATCCGACAGGGGCGGCCAACGAGCAGTACTTC.

The chain employs TRBV2 and TRBJ1-5, with a possible D match to TRBD1 (5 bases). V gave up 5 bases and J gave up 1 base, with 9 bases separating them. Germline V gene lookup returns CDR1 SNHLY and CDR2 FYNNEI. The CDR3 loop spans 14 amino acids. CDR3 loop: CASSSQGSNQPQHF. The CDR3 nucleotides are TGTGCCAGCAGTTCTCAGGGAAGCAATCAGCCCCAGCATTTT.

The V and J genes are TRBV7-2 and TRBJ1-1; D gene unclear. CDR3 length: 16 amino acids. Germline assignment: CDR1 SGHTA and CDR2 FQGNSA. Between the trimmed V and J ends, which lost 5 bases and 0 bases, there was a span of 16 bases. CDR3 DNA sequence: TGTGCCAGCAGCAGTCCGGACTCTTACATGAACACTGAAGCTTTCTTT. Translation gives CASSSPDSYMNTEAFF.

This chain connects TRBV3-1 (or the pseudogene TRBV3-2) to TRBJ2-1; D ambiguous. V lost 5 bases and J 9 bases, leaving 8 bases between the germline ends. Germline CDR1 and CDR2: LGHDT and YNNKEL (reference sequence). The CDR3 totals 11 residues. The CDR3 protein is CASSSRIEQFF. The CDR3, as DNA: TGTGCCAGCAGCTCTAGAATTGAGCAGTTCTTC.

The J gene is TRBJ1-1, the V gene TRBV18, with 10 nucleotides matching TRBD1. After removal of 3 bases from V and 4 bases from J, the junction contained 8 bases not matched to a gene. The CDR3 runs to 16 residues. Germline-derived CDR1 and CDR2 are KGHSH and LQKENI. CDR3 loop: CASSPGTGAESTEAFF. The CDR3 nucleotides read TGTGCCAGCTCACCCGGGACAGGGGCTGAAAGCACTGAAGCTTTCTTT.

This clone came up once. The chain uses TRBV3-1 (or the pseudogene TRBV3-2) and TRBJ1-2; D unresolved. The CDR3 spans 12 residues. CDR1 is LGHDT, CDR2 YNNKEL, per germline (reference sequence). Between the trimmed V and J ends, which lost 1 base and 8 bases, there was a span of 8 bases. The CDR3 DNA reads as TGTGCCAGCAGCCAAGGGTCGGGGGGCTACACCTTC. It translates to CASSQGSGGYTF.

This chain uses TRBV7-8 with TRBJ1-1; TRBD1 is a possible D gene (5 bases). With 5 bases removed from V and 3 bases from J, the gap between germline ends came to 16 bases. The CDR3 has 15 residues. CDR1 SGHVS and CDR2 FQNEAQ come from the germline V gene. The CDR3 nucleotides read TGTGCCAGCAGCCGTGGGGGGAGCGCGTACACTGAAGCTTTCTTT. Protein: CASSRGGSAYTEAFF.